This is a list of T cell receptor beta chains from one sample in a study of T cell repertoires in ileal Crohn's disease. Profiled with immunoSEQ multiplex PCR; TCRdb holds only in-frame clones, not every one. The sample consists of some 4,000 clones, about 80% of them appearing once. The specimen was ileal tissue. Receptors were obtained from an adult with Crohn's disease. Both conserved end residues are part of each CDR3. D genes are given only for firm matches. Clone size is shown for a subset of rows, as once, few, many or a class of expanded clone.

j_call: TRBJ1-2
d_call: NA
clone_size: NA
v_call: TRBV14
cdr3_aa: CASSQDLQGPYGYTF
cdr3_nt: TGTGCCAGCAGCCAAGACCTTCAGGGGCCATATGGCTACACCTTC

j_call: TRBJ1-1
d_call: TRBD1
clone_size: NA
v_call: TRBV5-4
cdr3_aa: CTSGDREKISLDTEAFF
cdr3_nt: TGTACCAGTGGGGACAGGGAAAAAATTAGCCTGGACACTGAAGCTTTCTTT

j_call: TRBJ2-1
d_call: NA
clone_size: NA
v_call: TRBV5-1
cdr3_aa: CASSPTRGGVSNEQFF
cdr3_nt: TGCGCCAGCAGCCCGACTCGGGGCGGGGTCTCCAATGAGCAGTTCTTC

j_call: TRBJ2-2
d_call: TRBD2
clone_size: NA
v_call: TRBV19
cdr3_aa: CASSIKSGGPTTGELFF
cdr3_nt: TGTGCCAGTAGTATTAAGAGCGGGGGGCCGACCACCGGGGAGCTGTTTTTT

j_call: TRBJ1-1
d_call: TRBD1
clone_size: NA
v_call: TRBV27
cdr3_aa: CAARGSRGAFF
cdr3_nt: TGTGCCGCCAGGGGGTCCAGGGGAGCTTTCTTT

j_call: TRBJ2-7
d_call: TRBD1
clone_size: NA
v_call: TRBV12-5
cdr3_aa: CASGLGQGVYEQYF
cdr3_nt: TGTGCTAGTGGTTTGGGACAGGGCGTCTACGAGCAGTACTTC

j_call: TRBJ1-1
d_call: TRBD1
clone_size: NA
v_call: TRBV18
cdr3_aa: CASSPAGTGVEAFF
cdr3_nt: TGTGCCAGCTCACCAGCCGGGACAGGGGTCGAAGCTTTCTTT

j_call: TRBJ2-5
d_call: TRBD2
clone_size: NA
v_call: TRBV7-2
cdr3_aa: CASSLGLALQETQYF
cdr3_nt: TGTGCCAGCAGCTTAGGACTAGCCTTACAAGAGACCCAGTACTTC

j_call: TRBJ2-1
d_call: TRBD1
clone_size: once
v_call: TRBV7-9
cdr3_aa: CASSHGTVYNEQFF
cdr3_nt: TGTGCCAGCAGCCATGGGACAGTCTACAATGAGCAGTTCTTC

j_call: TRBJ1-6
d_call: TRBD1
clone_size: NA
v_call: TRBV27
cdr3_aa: CASSSKGASNSPLHF
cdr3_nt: TGTGCCAGCAGTTCGAAGGGGGCAAGTAATTCACCCCTCCACTTT

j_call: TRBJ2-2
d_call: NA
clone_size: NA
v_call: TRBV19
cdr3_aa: CASSSRGKANTGELFF
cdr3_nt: TGTGCCAGTAGTAGCAGGGGAAAGGCGAACACCGGGGAGCTGTTTTTT

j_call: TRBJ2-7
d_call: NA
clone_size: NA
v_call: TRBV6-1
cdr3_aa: CASSVVYSYEQYF
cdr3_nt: TGTGCCAGCAGTGTCGTCTATTCCTACGAGCAGTACTTC

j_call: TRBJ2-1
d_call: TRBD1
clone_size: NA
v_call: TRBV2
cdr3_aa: CASSEGNRGDEQFF
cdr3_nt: TGTGCCAGCAGTGAAGGAAACAGGGGTGATGAGCAGTTCTTC

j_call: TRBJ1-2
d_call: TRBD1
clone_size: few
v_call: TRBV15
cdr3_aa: CATSRRQGVMNYGYTF
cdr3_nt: TGTGCCACCAGCAGGCGTCAGGGGGTCATGAACTATGGCTACACCTTC